This T cell receptor beta chain was profiled in a study of shared clonotypes between healthy human individuals. TCRdb's copy holds only in-frame clones and misses some; the assay was immunoSEQ multiplex PCR. The profile shows about 2.1 million clones, about 92% of them singletons. This CDR3 spans 15 amino acids. Germline CDR1 and CDR2: SGHAT and FQNNGV. V lost 5 bases and J lost 8, with 18 bases in between. Naive CD8 cells were CD45RO-negative, positively selected for CCR7, excluding terminally differentiated effector memory CD45RA+ cells. The rearrangement uses TRBV11-2 and TRBJ1-4; no firm D call. This sequence was found in a young man in good health. Some clones in this sample may be carry-over from other donors' samples. Specimen: naive CD8+ T cells from PBMCs. This CDR3 reads CASSPGRAGSEKLFF. In nucleotides, the CDR3 is TGTGCCAGCAGCCCCGGGCGGGCGGGGTCCGAAAAACTGTTTTTT.